A single sample gave rise to the 28 T cell receptor beta chains below, sequenced in a study of T cell responses to AZD1222 COVID-19 vaccine. This table comes from immunoSEQ multiplex PCR, and its TCRdb copy is limited to in-frame clones, with some not included. The sample yields around 160,000 clones, 90% to 95% seen once. Here the sequenced sample was peripheral blood, taken on day 0 of MenACWY control vaccination. The receptors here all came from an adult in good health.

The CDR3 here is CASSLGGQMNTEAFF. The CDR3 DNA reads TGTGCCAGCAGCTTAGGGGGACAGATGAACACTGAAGCTTTCTTT. The rearrangement links TRBV11-2 to TRBJ1-1; 7 nucleotides agree with TRBD1. Germline V gene lookup returns CDR1 SGHAT and CDR2 FQNNGV. Trimming removed 1 base from V and 0 bases from J; junction bases left unmatched: 2. The CDR3 consists of 15 residues.

This clone was recorded once. The genes are TRBV19 and TRBJ1-2, with 9 bases lining up with TRBD1. Trimming removed 6 bases from V and 2 bases from J; junction bases left unmatched: 10. Germline loops: CDR1 LNHDA, CDR2 SQIVND (reference sequence). The CDR3 has 16 residues. The CDR3 loop is CASRRSRDRVNYGYTF. The CDR3, as DNA: TGTGCCAGTAGAAGGAGCCGGGACAGGGTGAACTATGGCTACACCTTC.

The J gene is TRBJ1-1, the V gene TRBV10-3; a possible D gene is TRBD1 (5 bases). Trimming took 6 bases from V and 1 from J, leaving 15 bases between them. CDR3 length equals 15 residues. Germline-derived CDR1 and CDR2 are ENHRY and SYGVKD. As DNA, the CDR3 is TGTGCCATCAGCGGCGGGACGGGGAGGAACACTGAAGCTTTCTTT. The encoded protein is CAISGGTGRNTEAFF.

In regard to this clone: At one boundary the junction diverges from the germline segment, which might be a read error. This chain joins TRBV6-5 and TRBJ1-5, with D hard to call. This CDR3 spans 16 amino acids. Germline CDR1 MNHEY, CDR2 SVGAGI. CDR3 in amino acids: CASTYTLYAANQPQHF. For the CDR3, the DNA is TGTGCCAGCACTTACACCCTTTATGCGGCTAATCAGCCCCAGCATTTT.

V usage is TRBV9 and J usage is TRBJ1-2, with 7 bases that match TRBD1. The V segment lost 0 bases and the J segment 2 bases; nucleotides outside the gene matches: 4. The CDR3 has 15 amino acids. CDR1 is SGDLS and CDR2 is YYNGEE in the germline V gene. CDR3 protein: CASSVEQGGNYGYTF. CDR3 DNA: TGTGCCAGCAGCGTAGAGCAGGGGGGAAACTATGGCTACACCTTC.

The chain recombines TRBV30 with TRBJ1-1; 7 bases align to TRBD1. The CDR3 consists of 12 residues. V lost 2 bases to trimming and J lost 11 bases; unmatched junction nucleotides: 8. Germline V gene data show CDR1 as GTSNPN and CDR2 as SVGIG (reference sequence). This CDR3 is CAWSFTGTDAFF. For the CDR3, the DNA is TGTGCCTGGAGTTTCACCGGGACAGACGCTTTCTTT.

This clone came up once. J is TRBJ2-7 and V is TRBV5-4; TRBD1 matches at 7 bases. The V gene's germline CDR1 is SGHNT and CDR2 YYREEE (reference sequence). The CDR3 is 14 residues long. With 6 bases clipped from V and 0 bases from J, the junction kept 6 bases outside the gene matches. CDR3 sequence reads: CASTIQGSSYEQYF. CDR3 bases: TGTGCCAGCACCATACAGGGGAGCTCCTACGAGCAGTACTTC.

About this clone itself: Other DNA variants within this sample encode the same CDR3. The chain uses TRBV5-1 and TRBJ1-4, with D possibly being TRBD1 (5 bases). V was clipped by 0 bases and J by 4 bases, with 7 bases between them. Germline V gene lookup returns CDR1 SGHRS and CDR2 YFSETQ. The CDR3 has 14 amino acids. This CDR3 is CASSLGQGNEKLFF. The CDR3 region has the DNA TGCGCCAGCAGCTTGGGGCAGGGTAATGAAAAACTGTTTTTT.

J is TRBJ1-2 and V is TRBV21-1. TRBV21-1 is tagged as a pseudogene. The CDR3 sequence is 15 residues long. CDR3: CASKGGVPGADGYTF. CDR3 DNA sequence: TGTGCCAGCAAAGGCGGGGTACCCGGAGCGGATGGCTACACCTTC.

V usage is TRBV2 and J usage is TRBJ2-7; a weak D match, TRBD2 (5 bases). From germline, CDR1 is SNHLY and CDR2 FYNNEI. V lost 6 bases and J lost 3, with 9 bases in between. CDR3 size: 12 residues. In DNA, the CDR3 is TGTGCCAGCAGCGGGGAGATCTACGAGCAGTACTTC. This codes for CASSGEIYEQYF. Full variable domain (rest looked up from reference TRBV2 and TRBJ2-7): EPEVTQTPSHQVTQMGQEVILRCVPISNHLYFYWYRQILGQKVEFLVSFYNNEISEKSEIFDDQFSVERPDGSNFTLKIRSTKLEDSAMYFCASSGEIYEQYFGPGTRLTVT.

This clone was observed once. The chain carries TRBV9 and TRBJ1-4; possibly TRBD1 for D (5 bases). The CDR3 is 15 amino acids. V shed 3 bases and J shed 0 bases, with 9 bases lying between them. Germline V gives CDR1 SGDLS, CDR2 YYNGEE. The CDR3, as DNA: TGTGCCAGCAGCGGCCGGGACTCAACTAATGAAAAACTGTTTTTT. It yields the protein CASSGRDSTNEKLFF.

The CDR3 region is CASSREVGPEAFF. The DNA of the CDR3 is TGTGCCAGCAGCCGAGAGGTGGGACCTGAAGCTTTCTTT. The J gene is TRBJ1-1, the V gene TRBV14, with D perhaps TRBD1 (5 bases). CDR1 and CDR2 from the germline V gene are SGHDN and FVKESK. V dropped 4 bases and J dropped 6 bases, with 12 bases sitting between them. The CDR3 is 13 amino acids.

V gene TRBV30 combines with J gene TRBJ2-6; 12 nucleotides line up with TRBD1. Trimming cost V 4 bases and J 2 bases; bases outside gene matches: 6. The germline V gene has CDR1 GTSNPN and CDR2 SVGIG (reference sequence). The CDR3 loop spans 17 amino acids. CDR3 DNA sequence: TGTGCCTGGAAAGGGGACAGGGGGCAAGCTGGGGCCAACGTCCTGACTTTC. This translates into CAWKGDRGQAGANVLTF.

V is TRBV11-2 and J is TRBJ1-1; D is perhaps TRBD1 (5 bases). Trimming removed 4 bases from V and 0 bases from J, with 9 bases in between. The CDR3 totals 14 residues. The germline V gene has CDR1 SGHAT and CDR2 FQNNGV. This CDR3 reads CASSSTGVNTEAFF. DNA for the CDR3: TGTGCCAGCAGCTCGACGGGGGTGAACACTGAAGCTTTCTTT.

The chain carries TRBV28 and TRBJ1-2; D possibly corresponds to TRBD1 (5 bases). This CDR3 contains 15 residues. V was clipped by 6 bases and J by 0 bases, with 14 bases between them. The V gene's germline CDR1 is MDHEN and CDR2 SYDVKM. In DNA, the CDR3 is TGTGCCAGCAGACTTGTCGGGGGGTCTAACTATGGCTACACCTTC. Translating gives CASRLVGGSNYGYTF.

The rearrangement links TRBV11-2 to TRBJ2-5; no clear D gene. Trimming stripped 5 bases from V and 5 bases from J, with 12 bases between. In germline, CDR1 is SGHAT, CDR2 FQNNGV. There are 13 residues in the CDR3. The CDR3 DNA follows: TGTGCCAGCAGCCTCCAGAAGGAGGAGACCCAGTACTTC. Protein product: CASSLQKEETQYF.

The gene calls are TRBV27 and TRBJ1-6; weak D call: TRBD1 (6 bases). Trimming removed 3 bases at V and 7 bases at J, with 10 bases between. The CDR3 extends over 14 amino acids. Germline CDR1 is MNHEY and CDR2 is SMNVEV (reference sequence). Here the CDR3 reads CASSFEQGNSPLHF. The CDR3 DNA follows: TGTGCCAGCAGTTTCGAACAGGGAAATTCACCCCTCCACTTT.

The chain has TRBV5-1 and TRBJ2-3; D unresolved. The CDR3 contains 17 residues. Per the germline V gene, CDR1 is SGHRS and CDR2 is YFSETQ. The V gene lost 0 bases and the J gene lost 0 bases, with 14 bases spanning the gap. CDR3 bases: TGCGCCAGCAGCTTGGGAGTGGGTTTCACTAGCACAGATACGCAGTATTTT. This codes for CASSLGVGFTSTDTQYF. The full variable domain, completed using reference TRBV5-1 and TRBJ2-3, is KAGVTQTPRYLIKTRGQQVTLSCSPISGHRSVSWYQQTPGQGLQFLFEYFSETQRNKGNFPGRFSGRQFSNSRSEMNVSTLELGDSALYLCASSLGVGFTSTDTQYFGPGTRLTVL.

The chain combines TRBV11-2 with TRBJ2-3; D gene unclear. Germline CDR1 is SGHAT and CDR2 is FQNNGV. V was shortened by 7 bases and J by 0 bases, with 5 bases between the two germline ends. The CDR3 runs 12 residues. Here the CDR3 reads CASTPSTDTQYF. The CDR3 nucleotides read TGTGCCAGCACCCCTAGCACAGATACGCAGTATTTT. Using reference TRBV11-2 and TRBJ2-3 for the parts outside the CDR3, the full variable domain is EAGVAQSPRYKIIEKRQSVAFWCNPISGHATLYWYQQILGQGPKLLIQFQNNGVVDDSQLPKDRFSAERLKGVDSTLKIQPAKLEDSAVYLCASTPSTDTQYFGPGTRLTVL.

This clone was seen a few times. The CDR3 reads CASSLVASGDTEAFF. CDR3 sequence (DNA): TGTGCCAGCAGCTTAGTGGCTTCGGGTGACACTGAAGCTTTCTTT. The J gene is TRBJ1-1, the V gene TRBV7-8; D ambiguous. Trimming left V 1 base short and J 3 bases short, with 12 bases between. The CDR3 is 15 residues long. Germline CDR1 is SGHVS and CDR2 is FQNEAQ. Full variable domain (remainder filled in from reference TRBV7-8 and TRBJ1-1): GAGVSQSPRYKVAKRGQDVALRCDPISGHVSLFWYQQALGQGPEFLTYFQNEAQLDKSGLPSDRFFAERPEGSVSTLKIQRTQQEDSAVYLCASSLVASGDTEAFFGQGTRLTVV.

V usage is TRBV2 and J usage is TRBJ1-6, with a weak D call TRBD1 (5 bases). V gave up 6 bases and J gave up 8 bases, with 14 bases separating them. Germline CDR1 reads SNHLY; CDR2 reads FYNNEI. This CDR3 spans 14 amino acids. CDR3 bases: TGTGCCAGCAGCGTTCGAGGGGCTGATTCACCCCTCCACTTT. This encodes CASSVRGADSPLHF. The entire variable domain, with the rest obtained from reference TRBV2 and TRBJ1-6, is as follows: EPEVTQTPSHQVTQMGQEVILRCVPISNHLYFYWYRQILGQKVEFLVSFYNNEISEKSEIFDDQFSVERPDGSNFTLKIRSTKLEDSAMYFCASSVRGADSPLHFGNGTRLTVT.

V is TRBV30 and J is TRBJ1-2; 9 bases are shared with TRBD1. The CDR3 extends over 14 amino acids. Germline CDR1 and CDR2: GTSNPN and SVGIG (reference sequence). J lost 4 bases, V lost 2 bases, and 5 bases had no gene match. This CDR3 is CAWSNTGGGYGYTF. The CDR3, as DNA: TGTGCCTGGAGTAACACAGGGGGCGGCTATGGCTACACCTTC.

The V and J genes are TRBV5-5 and TRBJ2-1; 7 nucleotides match TRBD2. V shed 4 bases, J shed 9 bases, and the junction held 7 bases outside the gene matches. This CDR3 contains 13 residues. Germline lookup yields CDR1 SGHKS and CDR2 YYEKEE (reference sequence). Here the CDR3 DNA reads TGTGCCAGCAGCCTTCGACGGGAGGCTGAGCAGTTCTTC. This sequence encodes CASSLRREAEQFF.

The V call is TRBV29-1, the J call TRBJ1-2, with D perhaps TRBD1 (6 bases). CDR1 and CDR2 from the germline V gene are SQVTM and ANQGSEA. This CDR3 region has 13 residues. The V and J ends lost 2 bases and 0 bases respectively, with 7 bases between them. This CDR3 reads CSVERDTNYGYTF. The CDR3 DNA reads TGCAGCGTTGAAAGGGACACTAACTATGGCTACACCTTC.

V gene TRBV5-4 combines with J gene TRBJ1-2; D is undetermined. The germline V and J ends were trimmed by 4 bases and 7 bases, with 14 bases remaining between them. The CDR3 loop spans 13 amino acids. CDR1 and CDR2 from the germline V gene are SGHNT and YYREEE (reference sequence). The CDR3 sequence: CASSLLGTRGYTF. CDR3 bases: TGTGCCAGCAGCCTCTTAGGAACCCGTGGCTACACCTTC.

The rearrangement uses TRBV7-2 and TRBJ2-3; 7 bases match TRBD2. Germline CDR1 SGHTA, CDR2 FQGNSA. V dropped 0 bases and J dropped 9; count of bases not matched to a gene: 6. The CDR3 length is 14 residues. CDR3 nucleotide sequence: TGTGCCAGCAGCTTAGCGGACTGGGGGGGGACGCAGTATTTT. This gives the protein CASSLADWGGTQYF.

The V call is TRBV7-2, the J call TRBJ2-7; D gene uncertain. V lost 2 bases and J 12 bases, leaving 17 bases between the germline ends. The CDR3 runs 13 residues. Germline V gene data show CDR1 as SGHTA and CDR2 as FQGNSA. The DNA for the CDR3 is TGTGCCAGCAGCTTAAGAGAGGCGACCTTGACGTACTTC. Its protein is CASSLREATLTYF.

The chain has TRBV7-3 and TRBJ2-2; 13 bases fit TRBD2. The CDR3 length is 18 residues. With 4 bases clipped from V and 4 bases from J, the junction kept 9 bases outside the gene matches. Germline V gene lookup returns CDR1 SGHTA and CDR2 FQGTGA. The CDR3 nucleotides read TGTGCCAGCAGCTCCTCCGGGACTAGCGGGACGGGCACCGGGGAGCTGTTTTTT. Translating gives CASSSSGTSGTGTGELFF.